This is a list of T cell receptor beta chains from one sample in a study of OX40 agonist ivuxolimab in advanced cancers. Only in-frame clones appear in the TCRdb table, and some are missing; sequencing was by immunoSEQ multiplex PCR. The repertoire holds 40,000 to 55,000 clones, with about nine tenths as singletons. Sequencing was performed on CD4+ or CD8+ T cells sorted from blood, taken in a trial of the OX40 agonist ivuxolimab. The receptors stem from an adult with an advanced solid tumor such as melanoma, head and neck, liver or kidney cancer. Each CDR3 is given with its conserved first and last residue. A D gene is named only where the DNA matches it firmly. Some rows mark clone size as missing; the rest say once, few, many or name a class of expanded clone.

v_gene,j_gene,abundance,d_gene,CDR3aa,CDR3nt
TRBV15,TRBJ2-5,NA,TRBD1,CATSRVSDRDRKETQYF,TGTGCCACCAGCAGAGTTTCCGACCGGGACAGAAAAGAGACCCAGTACTTC
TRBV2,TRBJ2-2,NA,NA,CARRRDRGTGELFF,TGTGCTCGCCGGAGGGACAGAGGGACCGGGGAGCTGTTTTTT
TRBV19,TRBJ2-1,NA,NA,CASSTQTVGNEQFF,TGTGCCAGTAGTACGCAGACAGTAGGCAATGAGCAGTTCTTC
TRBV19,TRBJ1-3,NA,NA,CASKKDAGNTIYF,TGTGCCAGTAAGAAGGACGCTGGAAACACCATATATTTT
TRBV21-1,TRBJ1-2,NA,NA,CASSSLRRTFNYGYTF,TGTGCCAGCAGCTCCCTCCGCAGAACCTTTAACTATGGCTACACCTTC
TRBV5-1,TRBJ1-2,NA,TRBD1,CASSLGQGEGYTF,TGCGCCAGCAGCCTGGGACAGGGTGAAGGCTACACCTTC
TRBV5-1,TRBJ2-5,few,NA,CASSYQGGGETQYF,TGCGCCAGCAGCTACCAGGGGGGAGGAGAGACCCAGTACTTC
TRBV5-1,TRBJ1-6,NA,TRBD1,CASSSHFDRAYSPLHF,TGCGCCAGCAGCTCCCACTTTGACAGGGCTTATTCACCCCTCCACTTT
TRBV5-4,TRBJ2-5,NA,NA,CASSLQYLRATASKVETQYF,TGTGCCAGCAGCCTCCAATATTTGAGGGCCACCGCTTCCAAGGTAGAGACCCAGTACTTC
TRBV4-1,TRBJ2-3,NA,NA,CASSQVASTDTQYF,TGCGCCAGCAGCCAAGTTGCCAGCACAGATACGCAGTATTTT
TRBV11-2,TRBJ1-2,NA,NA,CAVRDANGYTF,TGTGCCGTCCGGGACGCGAATGGCTACACCTTC
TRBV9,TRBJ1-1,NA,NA,CASSLLGRATEAFF,TGTGCCAGCAGCCTACTCGGGAGGGCTACTGAAGCTTTCTTT
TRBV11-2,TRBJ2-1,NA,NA,CASSLEPGTLNEQFF,TGTGCCAGCAGCTTAGAGCCCGGGACCCTTAATGAGCAGTTCTTC
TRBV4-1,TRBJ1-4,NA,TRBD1,CASSKGQGAANEKLFF,TGCGCCAGCAGCAAGGGACAGGGGGCAGCTAATGAAAAACTGTTTTTT
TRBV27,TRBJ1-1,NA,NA,CASSLLRAAEAFF,TGTGCCAGCAGTCTACTAAGGGCGGCTGAAGCTTTCTTT
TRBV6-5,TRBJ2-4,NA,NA,CASRGAGLAKNIQYF,TGTGCCAGTAGGGGGGCTGGACTAGCCAAAAACATTCAGTACTTC
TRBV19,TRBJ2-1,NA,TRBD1,CASSVGQLQGDEQFF,TGTGCCAGTAGTGTGGGACAGCTCCAAGGCGATGAGCAGTTCTTC
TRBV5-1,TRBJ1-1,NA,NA,CASSFGTLGAFF,TGCGCCAGCAGCTTCGGGACATTAGGAGCTTTCTTT
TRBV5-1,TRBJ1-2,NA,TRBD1,CASSTGTGVNYGYTF,TGCGCCAGCAGCACCGGGACAGGTGTAAACTATGGCTACACCTTC
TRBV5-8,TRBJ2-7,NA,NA,CASKLRGYSYEQYF,TGTGCCAGTAAACTCAGGGGTTACTCCTACGAGCAGTACTTC
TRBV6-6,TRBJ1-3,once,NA,CASSPTGLYSGNTIYF,TGTGCCAGCAGTCCTACAGGCCTATACTCTGGAAACACCATATATTTT
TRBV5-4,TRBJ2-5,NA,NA,CASSLRSGYMYQETQYF,TGTGCCAGCAGCTTGCGGTCAGGCTACATGTACCAAGAGACCCAGTACTTC
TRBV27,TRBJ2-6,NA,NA,CASSLQGAGANVLTF,TGTGCCAGCAGTTTACAGGGAGCTGGGGCCAACGTCCTGACTTTC
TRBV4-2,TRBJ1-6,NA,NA,CASSQGTSLSSYNSPLHF,TGTGCCAGCAGCCAAGGGACCAGTCTGAGCTCCTATAATTCACCCCTCCACTTT
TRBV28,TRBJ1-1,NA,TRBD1,CASSLDRVEAFF,TGTGCCAGCAGTCTCGACAGGGTTGAAGCTTTCTTT
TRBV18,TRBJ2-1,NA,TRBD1,CASSPTGDGEQFF,TGTGCCAGCTCACCAACAGGGGACGGTGAGCAGTTCTTC
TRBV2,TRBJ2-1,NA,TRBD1,CASSPPGGVINEQFF,TGTGCCAGCAGTCCCCCAGGGGGCGTCATTAATGAGCAGTTCTTC
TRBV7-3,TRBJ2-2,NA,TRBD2,CASSHSGVGPNTGELFF,TGTGCCAGCAGCCACAGCGGGGTAGGACCGAACACCGGGGAGCTGTTTTTT
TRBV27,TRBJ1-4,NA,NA,CASSPFRAEKLFF,TGTGCCAGCAGTCCCTTTCGGGCTGAAAAACTGTTTTTT
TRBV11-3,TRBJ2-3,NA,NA,CASSLGGTDTQYF,TGTGCCAGCAGCTTAGGCGGCACAGATACGCAGTATTTT
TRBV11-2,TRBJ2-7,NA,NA,CASSLDPRGDEQYF,TGTGCCAGCAGCTTAGATCCCAGGGGGGACGAGCAGTACTTC
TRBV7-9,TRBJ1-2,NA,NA,CASSPILRSQTYGYTF,TGTGCCAGCAGCCCCATTCTCCGGTCGCAAACTTATGGCTACACCTTC
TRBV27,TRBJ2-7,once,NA,CASSLIQGGTYEQYF,TGTGCCAGCAGTTTAATACAGGGGGGGACCTACGAGCAGTACTTC
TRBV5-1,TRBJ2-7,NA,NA,CASSSNGGLGEQYF,TGCGCCAGCAGCTCAAATGGGGGTTTGGGGGAGCAGTACTTC
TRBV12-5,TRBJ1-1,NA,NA,CASGLSTGLGAEAFF,TGTGCTAGTGGTTTGTCGACGGGGCTTGGGGCTGAAGCTTTCTTT
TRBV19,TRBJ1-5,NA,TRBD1,CASSIAGRGRNQPQHF,TGTGCCAGTAGTATAGCGGGCAGGGGGAGAAATCAGCCCCAGCATTTT
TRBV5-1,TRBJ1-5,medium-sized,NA,CASSPGGGQSSNQPQHF,TGCGCCAGCAGCCCTGGGGGAGGACAGAGCAGCAATCAGCCCCAGCATTTT
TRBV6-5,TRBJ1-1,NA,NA,CASSPRVGDTEAFF,TGTGCCAGCAGCCCAAGGGTCGGGGACACTGAAGCTTTCTTT
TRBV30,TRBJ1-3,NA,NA,CAWSGGARSGNTIYF,TGTGCCTGGAGTGGGGGGGCACGCTCTGGAAACACCATATATTTT
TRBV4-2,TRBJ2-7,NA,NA,CASSQGAPSYEQYF,TGTGCCAGCAGCCAAGGGGCACCTTCCTACGAGCAGTACTTC
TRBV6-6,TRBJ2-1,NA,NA,CASRHPTTSEQFF,TGTGCCAGCAGACATCCAACTACGTCGGAGCAGTTCTTC
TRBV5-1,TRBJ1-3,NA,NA,CASSKDSISSGNTIYF,TGCGCCAGCAGTAAGGACAGCATTAGCTCTGGAAACACCATATATTTT
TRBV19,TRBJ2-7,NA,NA,CATAGSLLEQYF,TGTGCCACGGCGGGGTCCTTGCTCGAGCAGTACTTC
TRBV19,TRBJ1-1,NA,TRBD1,CASSFVSGGTEAFF,TGTGCCAGTAGTTTTGTGTCAGGGGGCACTGAAGCTTTCTTT
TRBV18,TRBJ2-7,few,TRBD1,CASSPNRGLGEQYF,TGTGCCAGCTCACCAAACAGGGGGCTCGGCGAGCAGTACTTC
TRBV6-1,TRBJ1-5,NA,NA,CASSGWTVINQPQHF,TGTGCCAGCAGTGGATGGACAGTGATCAATCAGCCCCAGCATTTT
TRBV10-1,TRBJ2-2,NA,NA,CASSVQGDTGELFF,TGCGCCAGCAGTGTACAGGGCGACACCGGGGAGCTGTTTTTT
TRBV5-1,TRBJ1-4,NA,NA,CASSLGDAGFEEKLFF,TGCGCCAGCAGCTTGGGTGATGCAGGGTTCGAAGAAAAACTGTTTTTT
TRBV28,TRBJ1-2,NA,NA,CASSVEGSGYTF,TGTGCCAGCAGCGTTGAAGGATCTGGCTACACCTTC
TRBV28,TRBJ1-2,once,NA,CATRLGGPHGYTF,TGTGCCACCCGATTAGGGGGTCCGCATGGCTACACCTTC
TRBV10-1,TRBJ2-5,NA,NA,CASSESGGGETQYF,TGCGCCAGCAGTGAGTCCGGGGGCGGAGAGACCCAGTACTTC
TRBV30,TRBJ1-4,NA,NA,CAWSIRRRQNEKLFF,TGTGCCTGGAGCATAAGACGGAGGCAAAATGAAAAACTGTTTTTT
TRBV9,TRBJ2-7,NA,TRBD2,CASSVGGGTTYEQYF,TGTGCCAGCAGCGTAGGGGGAGGGACCACCTACGAGCAGTACTTC
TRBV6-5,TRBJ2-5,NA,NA,CASSEMGVSSSTQYF,TGTGCCAGCAGCGAGATGGGGGTCAGTTCTAGTACCCAGTACTTC